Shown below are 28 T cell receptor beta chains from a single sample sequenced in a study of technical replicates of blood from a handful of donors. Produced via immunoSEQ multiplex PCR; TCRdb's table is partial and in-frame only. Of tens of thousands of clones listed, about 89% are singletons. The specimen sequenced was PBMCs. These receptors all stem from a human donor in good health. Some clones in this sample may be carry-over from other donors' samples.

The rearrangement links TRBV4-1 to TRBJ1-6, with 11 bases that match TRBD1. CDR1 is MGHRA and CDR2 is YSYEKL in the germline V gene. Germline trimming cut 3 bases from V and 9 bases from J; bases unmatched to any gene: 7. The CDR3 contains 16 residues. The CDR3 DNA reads TGCGCCAGCAGCCAGGGTATGGGACAGGGGGGTTCACCCCTCCACTTT. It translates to CASSQGMGQGGSPLHF.

CDR3 DNA: TGTGCCAGCAGTGAAAATCCTAGCGGCTACAATGAGCAGTTCTTC. Its protein product is CASSENPSGYNEQFF. This chain connects TRBV6-1 to TRBJ2-1, with TRBD2 matching over 7 bases. Germline V lookup: CDR1 MNHNS, CDR2 SASEGT. V trimming: 2 bases; J trimming: 3 bases; junction bases outside the gene matches: 4. The CDR3 spans 15 residues.

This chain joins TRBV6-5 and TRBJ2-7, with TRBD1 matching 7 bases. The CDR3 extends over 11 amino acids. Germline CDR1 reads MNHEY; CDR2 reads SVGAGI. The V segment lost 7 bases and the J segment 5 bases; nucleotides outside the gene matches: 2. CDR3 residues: CASKGANEQYF. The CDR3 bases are TGTGCCAGCAAGGGGGCGAACGAGCAGTACTTC.

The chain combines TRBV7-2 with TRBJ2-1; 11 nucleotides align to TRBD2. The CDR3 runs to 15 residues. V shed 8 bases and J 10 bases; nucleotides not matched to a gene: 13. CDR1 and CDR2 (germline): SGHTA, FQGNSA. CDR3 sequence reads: CASSNSGRGVREQFF. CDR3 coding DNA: TGTGCCAGCTCGAATAGCGGGAGGGGGGTTCGGGAGCAGTTCTTC.

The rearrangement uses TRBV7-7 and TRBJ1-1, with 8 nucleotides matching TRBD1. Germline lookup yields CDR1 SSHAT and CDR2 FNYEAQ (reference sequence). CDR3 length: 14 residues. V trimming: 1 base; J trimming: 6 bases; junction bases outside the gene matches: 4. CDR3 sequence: CASSLGQGRAEAFF. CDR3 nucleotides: TGTGCCAGCAGCTTAGGACAGGGGAGGGCTGAAGCTTTCTTT.

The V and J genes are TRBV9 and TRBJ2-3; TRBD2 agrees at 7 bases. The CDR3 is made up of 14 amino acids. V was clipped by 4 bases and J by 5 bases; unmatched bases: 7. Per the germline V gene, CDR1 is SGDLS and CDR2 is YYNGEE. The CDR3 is CASSPLAVEDTQYF. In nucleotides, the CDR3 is TGTGCCAGCAGCCCCCTAGCGGTGGAAGATACGCAGTATTTT.

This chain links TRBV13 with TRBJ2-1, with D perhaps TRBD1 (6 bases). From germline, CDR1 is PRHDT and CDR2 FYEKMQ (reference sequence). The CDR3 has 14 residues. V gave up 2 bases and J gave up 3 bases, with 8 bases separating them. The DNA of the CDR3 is TGTGCCAGCAGCTTATCACAGGGCTACAATGAGCAGTTCTTC. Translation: CASSLSQGYNEQFF.

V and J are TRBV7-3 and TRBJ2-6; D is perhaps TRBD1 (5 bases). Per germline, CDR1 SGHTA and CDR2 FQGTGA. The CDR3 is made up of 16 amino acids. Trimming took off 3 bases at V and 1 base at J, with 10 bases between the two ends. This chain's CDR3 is CASSFSGQSGANVLTF. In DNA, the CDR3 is TGTGCCAGCAGCTTCTCCGGACAATCTGGGGCCAACGTCCTGACTTTC. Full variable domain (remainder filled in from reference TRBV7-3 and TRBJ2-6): GAGVSQTPSNKVTEKGKYVELRCDPISGHTALYWYRQSLGQGPEFLIYFQGTGAADDSGLPNDRFFAVRPEGSVSTLKIQRTERGDSAVYLCASSFSGQSGANVLTFGAGSRLTVL.

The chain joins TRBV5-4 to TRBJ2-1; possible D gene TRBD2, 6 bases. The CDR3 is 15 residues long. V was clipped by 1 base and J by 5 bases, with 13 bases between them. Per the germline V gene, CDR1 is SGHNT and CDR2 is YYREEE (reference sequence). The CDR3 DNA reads TGTGCCAGCAGCTTGTTAGCGGACTTTGACAATGAGCAGTTCTTC. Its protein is CASSLLADFDNEQFF.

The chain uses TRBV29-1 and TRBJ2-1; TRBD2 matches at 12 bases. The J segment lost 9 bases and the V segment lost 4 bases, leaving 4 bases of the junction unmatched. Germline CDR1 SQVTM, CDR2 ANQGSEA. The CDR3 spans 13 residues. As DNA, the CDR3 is TGCAGCGTTGTCCCGACTAGCGGGGGTGAGCAGTTCTTC. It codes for CSVVPTSGGEQFF.

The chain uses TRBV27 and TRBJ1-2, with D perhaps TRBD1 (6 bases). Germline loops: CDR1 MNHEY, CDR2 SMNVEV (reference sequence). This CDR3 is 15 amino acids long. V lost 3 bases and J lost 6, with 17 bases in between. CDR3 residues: CASSLGWGLEDGYTF. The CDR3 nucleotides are TGTGCCAGCAGTTTGGGTTGGGGGCTTGAGGATGGCTACACCTTC.

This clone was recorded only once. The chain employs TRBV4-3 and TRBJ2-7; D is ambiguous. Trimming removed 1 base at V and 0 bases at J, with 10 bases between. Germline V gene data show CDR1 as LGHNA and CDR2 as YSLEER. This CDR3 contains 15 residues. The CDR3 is CASSQGVQNSYEQYF. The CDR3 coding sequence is TGCGCCAGCAGCCAAGGGGTACAGAACTCCTACGAGCAGTACTTC.

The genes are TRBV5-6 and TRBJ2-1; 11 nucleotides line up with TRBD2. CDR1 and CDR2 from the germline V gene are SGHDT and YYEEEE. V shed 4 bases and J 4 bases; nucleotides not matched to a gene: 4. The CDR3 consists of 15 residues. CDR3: CASSELAGVYNEQFF. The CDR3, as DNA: TGTGCCAGCAGCGAACTAGCGGGGGTGTACAATGAGCAGTTCTTC.

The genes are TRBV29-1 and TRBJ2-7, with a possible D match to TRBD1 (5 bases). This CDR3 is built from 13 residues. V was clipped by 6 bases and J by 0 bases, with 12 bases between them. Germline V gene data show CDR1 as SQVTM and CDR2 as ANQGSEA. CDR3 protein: CSVGLASSYEQYF. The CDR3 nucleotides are TGCAGCGTGGGGCTTGCGAGCTCCTACGAGCAGTACTTC.

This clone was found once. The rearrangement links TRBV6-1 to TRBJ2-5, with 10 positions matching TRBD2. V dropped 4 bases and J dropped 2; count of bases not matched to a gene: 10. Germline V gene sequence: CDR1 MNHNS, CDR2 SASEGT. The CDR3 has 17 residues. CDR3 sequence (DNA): TGTGCCAGCAGTGCAAGCGAATCTAGCGGGGGACAAGAGACCCAGTACTTC. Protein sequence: CASSASESSGGQETQYF.

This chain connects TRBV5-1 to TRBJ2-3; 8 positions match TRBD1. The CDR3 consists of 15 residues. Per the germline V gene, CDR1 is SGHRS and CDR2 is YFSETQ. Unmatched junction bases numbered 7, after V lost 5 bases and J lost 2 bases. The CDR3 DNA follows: TGCGCCAGCAGACCCCTGGGACAGGTCACAGATACGCAGTATTTT. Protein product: CASRPLGQVTDTQYF. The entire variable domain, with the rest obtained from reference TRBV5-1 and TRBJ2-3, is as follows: KAGVTQTPRYLIKTRGQQVTLSCSPISGHRSVSWYQQTPGQGLQFLFEYFSETQRNKGNFPGRFSGRQFSNSRSEMNVSTLELGDSALYLCASRPLGQVTDTQYFGPGTRLTVL.

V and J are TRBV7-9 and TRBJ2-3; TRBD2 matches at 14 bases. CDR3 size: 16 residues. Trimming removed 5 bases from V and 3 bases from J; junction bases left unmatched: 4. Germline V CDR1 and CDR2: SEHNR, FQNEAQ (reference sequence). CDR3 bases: TGTGCCAGCAGCCTTGGACTAGCGGGAGGTACAGATACGCAGTATTTT. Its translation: CASSLGLAGGTDTQYF.

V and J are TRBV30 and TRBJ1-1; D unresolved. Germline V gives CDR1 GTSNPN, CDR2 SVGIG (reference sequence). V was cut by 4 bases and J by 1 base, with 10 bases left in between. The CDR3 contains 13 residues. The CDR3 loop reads CAWNLQRNTEAFF. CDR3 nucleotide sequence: TGTGCCTGGAACCTACAGAGGAACACTGAAGCTTTCTTT.

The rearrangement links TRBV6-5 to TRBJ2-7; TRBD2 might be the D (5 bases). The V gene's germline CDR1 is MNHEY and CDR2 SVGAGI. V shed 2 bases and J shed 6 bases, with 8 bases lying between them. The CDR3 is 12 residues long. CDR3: CASSYRGGEQYF. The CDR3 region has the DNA TGTGCCAGCAGTTACCGTGGAGGCGAGCAGTACTTC.

The CDR3 coding sequence is TGTGCCAGCAGCTTCACTAGCGGGAGGACCTACGAGCAGTACTTC. Translated: CASSFTSGRTYEQYF. The chain combines TRBV6-5 with TRBJ2-7, with 12 nucleotides matching TRBD2. Germline CDR1 reads MNHEY; CDR2 reads SVGAGI. The junction had 5 bases not matched to a gene; V was cut back by 6 bases and J by 2 bases. This CDR3 spans 15 amino acids.

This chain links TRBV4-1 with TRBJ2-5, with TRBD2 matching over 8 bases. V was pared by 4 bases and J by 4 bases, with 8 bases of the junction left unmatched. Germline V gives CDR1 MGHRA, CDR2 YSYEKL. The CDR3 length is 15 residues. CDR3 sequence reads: CASSPTGGDVETQYF. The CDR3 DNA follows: TGCGCCAGCAGCCCCACCGGGGGGGATGTAGAGACCCAGTACTTC.

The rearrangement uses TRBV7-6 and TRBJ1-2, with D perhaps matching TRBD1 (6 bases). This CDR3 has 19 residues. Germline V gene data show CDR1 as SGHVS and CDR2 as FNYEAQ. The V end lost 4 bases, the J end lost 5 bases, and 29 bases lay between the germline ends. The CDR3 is CASSSYPRGQKFLRYGYTF. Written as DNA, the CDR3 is TGTGCCAGCAGCTCCTATCCCCGAGGACAGAAGTTCCTTCGTTATGGCTACACCTTC. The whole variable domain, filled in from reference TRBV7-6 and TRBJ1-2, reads GAGVSQSPRYKVTKRGQDVALRCDPISGHVSLYWYRQALGQGPEFLTYFNYEAQQDKSGLPNDRFSAERPEGSISTLTIQRTEQRDSAMYRCASSSYPRGQKFLRYGYTFGSGTRLTVV.

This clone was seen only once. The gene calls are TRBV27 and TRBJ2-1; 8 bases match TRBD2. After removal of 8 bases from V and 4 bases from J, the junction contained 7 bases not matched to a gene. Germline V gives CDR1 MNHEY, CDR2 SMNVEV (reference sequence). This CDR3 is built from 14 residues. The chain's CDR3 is CASRNGGAYNEQFF. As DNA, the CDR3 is TGTGCCAGCCGCAACGGGGGGGCGTACAATGAGCAGTTCTTC.

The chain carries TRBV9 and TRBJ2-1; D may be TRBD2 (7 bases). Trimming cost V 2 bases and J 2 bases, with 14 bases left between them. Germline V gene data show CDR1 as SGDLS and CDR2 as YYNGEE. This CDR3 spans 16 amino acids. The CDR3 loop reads CASSVGGAAPYNEQFF. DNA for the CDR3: TGTGCCAGCAGCGTGGGGGGGGCCGCCCCCTACAATGAGCAGTTCTTC.

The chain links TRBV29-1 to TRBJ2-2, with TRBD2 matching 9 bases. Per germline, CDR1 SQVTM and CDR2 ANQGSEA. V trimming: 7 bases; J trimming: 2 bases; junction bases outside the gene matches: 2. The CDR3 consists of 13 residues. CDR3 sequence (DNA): TGCAGCGGACTAGCGGAAAACACCGGGGAGCTGTTTTTT. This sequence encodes CSGLAENTGELFF.

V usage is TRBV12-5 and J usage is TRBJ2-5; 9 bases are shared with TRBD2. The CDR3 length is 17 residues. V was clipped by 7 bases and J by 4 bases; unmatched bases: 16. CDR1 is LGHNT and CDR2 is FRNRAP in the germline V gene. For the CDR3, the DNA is TGTGCTAGTGCCCCCGGATGGGGTAGCGGGGGTTTAGAGACCCAGTACTTC. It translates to CASAPGWGSGGLETQYF.

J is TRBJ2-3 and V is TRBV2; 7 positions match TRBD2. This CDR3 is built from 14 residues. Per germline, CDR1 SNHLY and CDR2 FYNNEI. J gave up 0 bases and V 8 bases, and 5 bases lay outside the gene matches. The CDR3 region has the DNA TGTGCCAGCGTGGGAGGGAATAGCACAGATACGCAGTATTTT. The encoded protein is CASVGGNSTDTQYF.

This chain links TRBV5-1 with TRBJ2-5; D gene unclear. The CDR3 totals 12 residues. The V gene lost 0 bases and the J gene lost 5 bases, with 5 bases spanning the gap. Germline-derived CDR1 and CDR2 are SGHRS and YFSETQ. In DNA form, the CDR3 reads TGCGCCAGCAGCTTGGAATATGAGACCCAGTACTTC. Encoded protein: CASSLEYETQYF.